The source of this T cell receptor beta chain is a study of T cell responses to AZD1222 COVID-19 vaccine. Study results and limitations: A reported finding is that nearly half of spike-specific TCRs target unmutated variant regions. Baseline serology detected seropositivity in only six AZD1222 recipients. Repertoire sampling occurred only after the peak T cell response.

Timing groups of about 4 and about 12 weeks for second doses were pooled. Concerning this clone itself: The antigen is undetermined.

Sequenced by immunoSEQ multiplex PCR; TCRdb stores in-frame clones only, minus some. The repertoire holds roughly 87,000 clones, with about nine tenths as singletons. In germline, CDR1 is MDHEN, CDR2 SYDVKM. The length of the CDR3 is 14 residues. The ends were cut back, 2 bases at V and 3 bases at J, with 7 bases in the middle. The rearrangement joins TRBV28 to TRBJ1-4, with D unclear. The input for sequencing was peripheral blood, taken 28 days after the second AZD1222 dose. This TCR came from an adult who received the AZD1222 COVID-19 vaccine. The CDR3 nucleotides are TGTGCCAGCAGTTTACCGGGTTCTAATGAAAAACTGTTTTTT. Protein product: CASSLPGSNEKLFF.